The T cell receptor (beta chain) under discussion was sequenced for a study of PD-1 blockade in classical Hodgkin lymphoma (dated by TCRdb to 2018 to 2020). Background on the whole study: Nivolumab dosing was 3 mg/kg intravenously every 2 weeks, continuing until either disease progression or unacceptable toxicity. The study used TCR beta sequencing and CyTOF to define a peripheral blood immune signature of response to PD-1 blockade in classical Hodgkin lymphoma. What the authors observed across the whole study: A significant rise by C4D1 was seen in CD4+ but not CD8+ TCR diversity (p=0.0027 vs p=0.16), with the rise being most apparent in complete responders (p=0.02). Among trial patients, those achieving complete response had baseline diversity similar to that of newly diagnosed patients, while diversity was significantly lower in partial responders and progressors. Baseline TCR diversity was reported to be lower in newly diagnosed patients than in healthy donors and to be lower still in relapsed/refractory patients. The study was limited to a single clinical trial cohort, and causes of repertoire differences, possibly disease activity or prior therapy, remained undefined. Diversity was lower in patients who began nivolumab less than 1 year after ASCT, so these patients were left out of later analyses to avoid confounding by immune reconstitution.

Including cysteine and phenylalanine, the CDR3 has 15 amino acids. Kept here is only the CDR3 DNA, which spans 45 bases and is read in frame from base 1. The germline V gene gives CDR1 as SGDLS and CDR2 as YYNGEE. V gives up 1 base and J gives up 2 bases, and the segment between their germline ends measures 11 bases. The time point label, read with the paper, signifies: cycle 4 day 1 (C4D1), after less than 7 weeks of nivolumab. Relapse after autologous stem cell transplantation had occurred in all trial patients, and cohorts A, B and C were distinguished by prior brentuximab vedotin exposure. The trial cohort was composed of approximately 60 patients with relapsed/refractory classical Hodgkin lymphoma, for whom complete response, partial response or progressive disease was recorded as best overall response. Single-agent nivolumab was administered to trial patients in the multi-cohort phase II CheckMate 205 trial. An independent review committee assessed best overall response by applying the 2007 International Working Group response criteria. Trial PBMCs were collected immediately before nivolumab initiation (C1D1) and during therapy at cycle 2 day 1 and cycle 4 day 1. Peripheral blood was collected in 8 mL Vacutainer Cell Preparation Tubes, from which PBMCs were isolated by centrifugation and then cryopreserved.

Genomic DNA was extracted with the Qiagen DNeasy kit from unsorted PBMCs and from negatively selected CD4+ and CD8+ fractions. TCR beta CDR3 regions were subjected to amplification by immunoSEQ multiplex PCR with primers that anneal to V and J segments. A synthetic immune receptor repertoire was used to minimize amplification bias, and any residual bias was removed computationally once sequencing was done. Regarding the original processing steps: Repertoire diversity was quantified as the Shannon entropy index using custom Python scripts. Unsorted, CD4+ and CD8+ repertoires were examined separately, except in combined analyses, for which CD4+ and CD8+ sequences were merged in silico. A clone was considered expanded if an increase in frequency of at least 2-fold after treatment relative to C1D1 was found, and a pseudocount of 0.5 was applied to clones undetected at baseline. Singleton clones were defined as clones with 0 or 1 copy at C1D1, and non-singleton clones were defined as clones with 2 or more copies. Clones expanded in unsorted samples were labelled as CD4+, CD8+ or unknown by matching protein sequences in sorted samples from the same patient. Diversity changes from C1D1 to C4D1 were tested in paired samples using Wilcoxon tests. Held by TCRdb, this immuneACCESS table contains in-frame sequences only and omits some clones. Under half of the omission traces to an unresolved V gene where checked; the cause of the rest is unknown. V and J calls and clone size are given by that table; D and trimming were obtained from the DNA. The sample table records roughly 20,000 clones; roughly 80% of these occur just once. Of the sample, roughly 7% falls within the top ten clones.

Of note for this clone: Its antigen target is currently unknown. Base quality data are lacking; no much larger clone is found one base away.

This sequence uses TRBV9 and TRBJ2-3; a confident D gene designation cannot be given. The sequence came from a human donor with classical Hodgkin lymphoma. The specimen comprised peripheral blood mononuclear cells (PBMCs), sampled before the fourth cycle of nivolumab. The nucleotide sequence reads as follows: TGTGCCAGCAGCGTAAGTGGAGTTCCCACAGATACGCAGTATTTT. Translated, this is CASSVSGVPTDTQYF.